The rows below give T cell receptor beta chains drawn from one sample of a study of molecular identifiers for immune sequencing clone quantification. Each CDR3 protein gets one entry after TCRdb re-called the PCR reads with MiXCR. The sample holds roughly 630,000 distinct CDR3 sequences; 25% are singletons and the top ten take approximately 0.75%. Sequenced material: naive CD8+ T cells from blood, with Jurkat cell RNA spiked in. The receptors were gathered from a human donor in good health. Some libraries in this study had Jurkat cell RNA spiked in. CDR3s include the opening cysteine and the closing phenylalanine or tryptophan. Fields, in order: D gene, J gene, V gene, clone size, CDR3 protein, CDR3 DNA. The D gene is left open where the match is weak. The listing skips clone size in some rows; elsewhere it reads once, few, many or a size class.

. | TRBJ2-1 | TRBV7-3 | . | CASSLTLRGADNEQFF | TGTGCCAGCAGCTTAACGTTAAGGGGCGCCGACAATGAGCAGTTCTTC
. | TRBJ1-1 | TRBV5-4 | few | CASSTKGDTEAFF | TGTGCCAGCAGCACGAAAGGAGACACTGAAGCTTTCTTT
TRBD1 | TRBJ2-5 | TRBV20-1 | . | CSARDLDRGYQETQYF | TGCAGTGCTAGAGACTTGGACAGGGGGTACCAAGAGACCCAGTACTTC
. | TRBJ1-1 | TRBV30 | few | CAWGEGSHTEAFF | TGTGCCTGGGGGGAGGGGAGTCACACTGAAGCTTTCTTT
. | TRBJ2-3 | TRBV6-2/TRBV6-3 | . | CASSSRGAINPADTQYF | TGTGCCAGCAGCTCCCGGGGGGCCATAAACCCCGCAGATACGCAGTATTTT
. | TRBJ2-7 | TRBV13 | . | CASSPHPQRYEQYF | TGTGCCAGCAGCCCCCACCCCCAACGGTACGAGCAGTACTTC
. | TRBJ1-6 | TRBV4-1 | . | CASSQGVAYNSPLHF | TGCGCCAGCAGCCAAGGGGTGGCCTATAATTCACCCCTCCACTTT
. | TRBJ2-5 | TRBV6-5 | few | CASSYGPWPRQETQYF | TGTGCCAGCAGTTATGGCCCCTGGCCGAGGCAAGAGACCCAGTACTTC
. | TRBJ2-3 | TRBV27 | many | CASRQRLTDTQYF | TGTGCCAGCAGGCAGCGGCTGACCGATACGCAGTATTTT
. | TRBJ1-5 | TRBV4-2 | . | CAGSQGTAPDQPQHF | TGTGCCGGCAGCCAAGGGACCGCCCCGGATCAGCCCCAGCATTTT
TRBD2 | TRBJ2-3 | TRBV20-1 | few | CSARDRSGRAVADTQYF | TGCAGTGCTAGAGATAGGAGCGGGAGGGCCGTCGCAGATACGCAGTATTTT
. | TRBJ2-2 | TRBV18 | . | CASSPRGDTGELFF | TGTGCCAGCTCACCACGAGGGGACACCGGGGAGCTGTTTTTT
. | TRBJ2-7 | TRBV10-3 | many | CAISAEAEQYF | TGTGCCATCAGTGCAGAAGCCGAGCAGTACTTC
TRBD1 | TRBJ2-2 | TRBV12-3/TRBV12-4 | many | CASRDRGLGELFF | TGTGCCAGCAGAGACAGGGGCCTGGGGGAGCTGTTTTTT
TRBD2 | TRBJ2-7 | TRBV2 | few | CASSEPGGHYEQYF | TGTGCCAGCAGCGAACCGGGAGGGCACTACGAGCAGTACTTC
TRBD2 | TRBJ2-3 | TRBV9 | few | CASSTNTGGSSTDTQYF | TGTGCCAGCAGCACAAATACGGGGGGATCTAGCACAGATACGCAGTATTTT
. | TRBJ1-1 | TRBV2 | few | CASTGHLNTEAFF | TGTGCCAGCACGGGACACCTGAACACTGAAGCTTTCTTT
. | TRBJ1-1 | TRBV2 | . | CASSEGGARMNTEAFF | TGTGCCAGCAGCGAAGGAGGGGCTCGAATGAACACTGAAGCTTTCTTT
TRBD1 | TRBJ1-1 | TRBV19 | . | CASRPGQGVFTEAFF | TGTGCCAGTAGACCGGGACAGGGTGTGTTTACTGAAGCTTTCTTT
. | TRBJ2-7 | TRBV12-3/TRBV12-4 | few | CASTSRAGYEQYF | TGTGCCAGCACCAGTCGCGCAGGCTACGAGCAGTACTTC
. | TRBJ2-7 | TRBV19 | few | CASSLDREDEQYF | TGTGCCAGTAGCCTCGACAGGGAGGACGAGCAGTACTTC
TRBD1 | TRBJ2-3 | TRBV29-1 | many | CSVDLGGADTQYF | TGCAGCGTTGATTTAGGGGGCGCAGATACGCAGTATTTT
. | TRBJ1-3 | TRBV9 | few | CASSEDYTSGNTIYF | TGTGCCAGCAGCGAGGACTACACTTCTGGAAACACCATATATTTT
TRBD2 | TRBJ2-7 | TRBV11-2 | . | CASSLVAGAPAYEQYF | TGTGCCAGCAGCCTCGTAGCGGGGGCACCTGCCTACGAGCAGTACTTC
TRBD1 | TRBJ1-1 | TRBV4-1 | . | CASSPFTGGNTEAFF | TGCGCCAGCAGCCCCTTTACAGGGGGGAACACTGAAGCTTTCTTT
TRBD2 | TRBJ2-2 | TRBV7-9 | few | CASSEIGTTIHGELFF | TGTGCCAGCAGCGAAATAGGGACTACCATCCACGGGGAGCTGTTTTTT
. | TRBJ1-1 | TRBV7-8 | . | CASSLASWGGVNTEAFF | TGTGCCAGCAGCTTAGCGAGCTGGGGGGGTGTGAACACTGAAGCTTTCTTT
. | TRBJ1-4 | TRBV6-2/TRBV6-3 | few | CASGRGKYEKLFF | TGTGCCAGCGGCCGGGGAAAATATGAAAAACTGTTTTTT
TRBD2 | TRBJ2-7 | TRBV7-2 | . | CASSLGLAGLENEQYF | TGTGCCAGCAGCTTAGGACTAGCGGGACTAGAAAATGAGCAGTACTTC
. | TRBJ1-2 | TRBV7-6 | once | CASSLLIWTNYGYTF | TGTGCCAGCAGCTTGTTGATATGGACTAACTATGGCTACACCTTC
TRBD1 | TRBJ2-3 | TRBV10-2 | many | CASSSGGRDTDTQYF | TGCGCCAGCAGTTCAGGGGGCCGGGATACAGATACGCAGTATTTT
TRBD1 | TRBJ1-1 | TRBV6-5 | many | CASSRPGQGGGTEAFF | TGTGCCAGCAGTCGGCCGGGACAGGGGGGTGGCACTGAAGCTTTCTTT
TRBD1 | TRBJ2-1 | TRBV19 | . | CASSTRDSLRDEQFF | TGTGCCAGTAGTACACGGGACAGCTTAAGGGATGAGCAGTTCTTC
. | TRBJ2-1 | TRBV20-1 | . | CSAKGTSRNEQFF | TGCAGTGCTAAGGGAACTAGCAGGAATGAGCAGTTCTTC
. | TRBJ2-5 | TRBV21-1 | . | CASSKGGKRTAGETQYF | TGTGCCAGCAGCAAAGGGGGGAAAAGGACCGCCGGCGAGACCCAGTACTTC
. | TRBJ2-5 | TRBV9 | few | CASSVDGDLQYF | TGTGCCAGCAGCGTCGACGGAGACCTCCAGTACTTC
TRBD2 | TRBJ2-7 | TRBV7-2 | many | CASSFGGAPYEQYF | TGTGCCAGCAGCTTCGGGGGGGCCCCCTACGAGCAGTACTTC
. | TRBJ2-7 | TRBV27 | many | CASAAQALSYEQYF | TGTGCCAGCGCCGCACAGGCCCTTTCCTACGAGCAGTACTTC
. | TRBJ2-7 | TRBV11-3 | many | CASSLDTGNSYEQYF | TGTGCCAGCAGCTTGGACACCGGGAACTCCTACGAGCAGTACTTC
. | TRBJ2-1 | TRBV20-1 | . | CSARGRRAAYNEQFF | TGCAGTGCTAGAGGTCGGCGGGCCGCCTACAATGAGCAGTTCTTC
TRBD2 | TRBJ2-3 | TRBV29-1 | many | CSVVGGGAGTDTQYF | TGCAGCGTTGTCGGCGGGGGGGCCGGCACAGATACGCAGTATTTT
TRBD2 | TRBJ2-3 | TRBV7-9 | . | CASSLARGMKDTQYF | TGTGCCAGCAGCTTAGCGCGGGGGATGAAAGATACGCAGTATTTT
. | TRBJ2-5 | TRBV10-3 | . | CAISESSRGDETQYF | TGTGCCATCAGTGAGTCGAGCAGGGGCGATGAGACCCAGTACTTC
. | TRBJ2-3 | TRBV29-1 | many | CSVWSSTDTQYF | TGCAGCGTTTGGTCAAGCACAGATACGCAGTATTTT
. | TRBJ2-1 | TRBV7-9 | many | CASSAPTYNEQFF | TGTGCCAGCAGCGCGCCGACCTACAATGAGCAGTTCTTC
TRBD2 | TRBJ2-3 | TRBV12-3/TRBV12-4 | many | CASSPGLELNTQYF | TGTGCCAGCAGTCCGGGACTAGAGCTTAATACGCAGTATTTT
. | TRBJ1-1 | TRBV27 | . | CASSDFTEAFF | TGTGCCAGCAGTGATTTCACTGAAGCTTTCTTT
TRBD2 | TRBJ2-3 | TRBV7-9 | many | CASSLVGVLQAGAPADTQYF | TGTGCCAGCAGCTTAGTTGGGGTACTCCAAGCGGGGGCCCCCGCAGATACGCAGTATTTT
. | TRBJ2-6 | TRBV20-1 | . | CSARDSAGAWSGANVLTF | TGCAGTGCTAGAGATTCGGCAGGGGCTTGGTCTGGGGCCAACGTCCTGACTTTC
. | TRBJ2-6 | TRBV4-3 | . | CASSQLVFSGANVLTF | TGCGCCAGCAGCCAACTTGTATTCTCTGGGGCCAACGTCCTGACTTTC
. | TRBJ2-7 | TRBV28 | many | CASRMDRPYEQYF | TGTGCCAGCAGGATGGACAGACCCTACGAGCAGTACTTC
. | TRBJ2-7 | TRBV19 | . | CASKSRGRDEQYF | TGTGCCAGTAAAAGCCGCGGTCGGGACGAGCAGTACTTC
TRBD1 | TRBJ1-2 | TRBV7-3 | many | CASSSWTGEEVYGYTF | TGTGCCAGCAGCTCTTGGACAGGGGAGGAGGTCTATGGCTACACCTTC
TRBD2 | TRBJ2-2 | TRBV6-5 | . | CASSDTSVTNTGELFF | TGTGCCAGCAGTGACACTAGCGTCACGAACACCGGGGAGCTGTTTTTT
TRBD1 | TRBJ1-6 | TRBV19 | many | CATQDRARYNSPLHF | TGTGCCACCCAGGACAGGGCTCGGTATAATTCACCCCTCCACTTT
. | TRBJ2-4 | TRBV4-2 | many | CASSQELSRTTKALAKNIQYF | TGTGCCAGCAGCCAAGAATTGTCCCGGACCACCAAAGCTTTAGCCAAAAACATTCAGTACTTC
. | TRBJ2-7 | TRBV5-8 | . | CASSPDTEPYEQYF | TGTGCCAGCAGCCCAGATACAGAACCCTACGAGCAGTACTTC
TRBD1 | TRBJ2-5 | TRBV10-3 | many | CAISEESKGQAGYF | TGTGCCATCAGTGAGGAATCTAAGGGACAGGCGGGGTACTTC